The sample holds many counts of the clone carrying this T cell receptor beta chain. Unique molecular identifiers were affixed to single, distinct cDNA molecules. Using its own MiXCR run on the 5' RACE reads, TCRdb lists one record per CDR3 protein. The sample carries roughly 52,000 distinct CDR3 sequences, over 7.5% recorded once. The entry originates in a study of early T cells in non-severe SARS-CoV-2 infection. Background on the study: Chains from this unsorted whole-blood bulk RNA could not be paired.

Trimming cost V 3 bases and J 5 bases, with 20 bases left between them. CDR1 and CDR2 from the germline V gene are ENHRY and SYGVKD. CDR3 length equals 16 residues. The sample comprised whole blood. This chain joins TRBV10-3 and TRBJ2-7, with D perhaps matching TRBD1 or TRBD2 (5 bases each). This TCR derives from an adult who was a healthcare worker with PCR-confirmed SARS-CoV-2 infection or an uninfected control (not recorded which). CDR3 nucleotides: TGTGCCATCAGTGATGTTGCCGGGATGTCCAGGGACGAGCAGTACTTC. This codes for CAISDVAGMSRDEQYF.